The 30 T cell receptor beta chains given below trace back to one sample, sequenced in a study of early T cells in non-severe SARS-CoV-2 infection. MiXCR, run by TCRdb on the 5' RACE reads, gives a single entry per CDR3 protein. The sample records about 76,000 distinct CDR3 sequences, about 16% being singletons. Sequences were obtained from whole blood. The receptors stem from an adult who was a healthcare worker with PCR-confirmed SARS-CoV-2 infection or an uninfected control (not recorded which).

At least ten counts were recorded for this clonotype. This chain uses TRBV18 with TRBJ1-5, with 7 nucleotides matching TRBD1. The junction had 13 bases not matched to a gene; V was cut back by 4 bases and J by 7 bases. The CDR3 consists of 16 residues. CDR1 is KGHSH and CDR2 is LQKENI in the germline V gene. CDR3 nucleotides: TGTGCCAGCTCACTTGATAAACAGGGGCGTAACCAGCCCCAGCATTTT. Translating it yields CASSLDKQGRNQPQHF.

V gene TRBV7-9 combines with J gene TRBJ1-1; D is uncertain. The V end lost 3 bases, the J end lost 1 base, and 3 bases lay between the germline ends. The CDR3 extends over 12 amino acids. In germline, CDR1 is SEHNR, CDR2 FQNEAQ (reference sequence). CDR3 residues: CASSFWNTEAFF. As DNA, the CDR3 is TGTGCCAGCAGCTTTTGGAACACTGAAGCTTTCTTT.

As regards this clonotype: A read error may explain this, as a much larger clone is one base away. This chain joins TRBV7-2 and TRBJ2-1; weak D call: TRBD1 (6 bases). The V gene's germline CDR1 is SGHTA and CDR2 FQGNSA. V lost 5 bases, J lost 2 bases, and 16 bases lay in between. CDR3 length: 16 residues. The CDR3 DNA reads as TGTGCCAGCAGCCTCCGTGGGACAATTACCTACAATGAGCAGTTCTTC. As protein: CASSLRGTITYNEQFF.

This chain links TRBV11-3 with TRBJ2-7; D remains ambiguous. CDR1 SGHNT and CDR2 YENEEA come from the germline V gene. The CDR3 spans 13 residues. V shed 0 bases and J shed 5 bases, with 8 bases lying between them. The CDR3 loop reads CASSLEVNHEQYF. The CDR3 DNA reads TGTGCCAGCAGCTTAGAGGTTAACCACGAGCAGTACTTC.

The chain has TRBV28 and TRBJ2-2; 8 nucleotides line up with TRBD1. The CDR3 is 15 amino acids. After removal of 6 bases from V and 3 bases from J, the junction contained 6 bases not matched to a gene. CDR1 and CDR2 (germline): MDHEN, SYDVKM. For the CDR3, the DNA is TGTGCCAGCAGACGTTACAGGGGGGACACCGGGGAGCTGTTTTTT. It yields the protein CASRRYRGDTGELFF.

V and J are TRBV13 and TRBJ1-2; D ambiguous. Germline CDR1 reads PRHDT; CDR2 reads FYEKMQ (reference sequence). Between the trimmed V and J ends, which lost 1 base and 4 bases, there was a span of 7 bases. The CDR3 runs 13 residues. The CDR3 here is CASSLAEPYGYTF. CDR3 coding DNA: TGTGCCAGCAGCTTAGCCGAGCCCTATGGCTACACCTTC.

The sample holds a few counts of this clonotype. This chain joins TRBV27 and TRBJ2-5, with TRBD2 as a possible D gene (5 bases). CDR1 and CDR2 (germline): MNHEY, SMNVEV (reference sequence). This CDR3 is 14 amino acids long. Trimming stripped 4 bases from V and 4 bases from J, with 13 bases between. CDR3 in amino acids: CASSSISGGETQYF. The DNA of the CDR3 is TGTGCCAGCAGTTCCATCAGCGGAGGAGAGACCCAGTACTTC.

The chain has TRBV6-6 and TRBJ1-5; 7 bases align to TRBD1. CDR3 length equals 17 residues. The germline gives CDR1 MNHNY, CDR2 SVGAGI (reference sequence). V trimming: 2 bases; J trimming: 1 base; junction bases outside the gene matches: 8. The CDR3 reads CASSYDWGTVSNQPQHF. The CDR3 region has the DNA TGTGCCAGCAGTTACGACTGGGGGACAGTCAGCAATCAGCCCCAGCATTTT.

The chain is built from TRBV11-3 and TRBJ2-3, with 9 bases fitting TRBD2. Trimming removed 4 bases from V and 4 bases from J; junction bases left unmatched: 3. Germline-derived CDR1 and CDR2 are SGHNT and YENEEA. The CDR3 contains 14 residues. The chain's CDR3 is CASSWGLAADTQYF. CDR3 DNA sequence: TGTGCCAGCAGCTGGGGACTAGCCGCAGATACGCAGTATTTT.

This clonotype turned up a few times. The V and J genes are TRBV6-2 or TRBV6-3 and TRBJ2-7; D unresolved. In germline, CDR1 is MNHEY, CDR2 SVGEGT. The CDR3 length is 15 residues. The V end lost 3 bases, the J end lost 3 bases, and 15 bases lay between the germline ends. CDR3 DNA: TGTGCCAGCAGTTATTATTTAGACCCGGTCTACGAGCAGTACTTC. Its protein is CASSYYLDPVYEQYF.

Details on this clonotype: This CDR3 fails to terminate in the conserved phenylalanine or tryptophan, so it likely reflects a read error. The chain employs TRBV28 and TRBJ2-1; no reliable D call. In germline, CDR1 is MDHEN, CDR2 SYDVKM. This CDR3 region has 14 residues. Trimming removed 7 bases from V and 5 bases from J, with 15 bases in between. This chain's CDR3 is CASTQAWVNNEQFL. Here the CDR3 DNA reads TGTGCCAGCACCCAGGCGTGGGTCAACAATGAGCAGTTCCTC.

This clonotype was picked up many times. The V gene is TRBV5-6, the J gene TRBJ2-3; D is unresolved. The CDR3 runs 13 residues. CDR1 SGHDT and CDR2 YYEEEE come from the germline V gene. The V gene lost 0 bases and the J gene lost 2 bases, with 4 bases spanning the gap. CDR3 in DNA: TGTGCCAGCAGCTTGGCGACCACAGATACGCAGTATTTT. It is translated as CASSLATTDTQYF.

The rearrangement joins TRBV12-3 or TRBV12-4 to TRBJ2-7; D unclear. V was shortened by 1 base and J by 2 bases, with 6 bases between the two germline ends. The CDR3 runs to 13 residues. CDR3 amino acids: CASSLGRTYEQYF. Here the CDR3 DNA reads TGTGCCAGCAGTTTAGGGCGAACCTACGAGCAGTACTTC.

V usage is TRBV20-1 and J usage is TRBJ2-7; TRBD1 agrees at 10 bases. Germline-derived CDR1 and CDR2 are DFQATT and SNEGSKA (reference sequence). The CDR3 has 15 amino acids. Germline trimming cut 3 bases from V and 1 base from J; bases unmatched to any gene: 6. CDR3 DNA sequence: TGCAGTGCTAGGAGCGGGACAGGGGCGTCCTACGAGCAGTACTTC. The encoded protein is CSARSGTGASYEQYF.

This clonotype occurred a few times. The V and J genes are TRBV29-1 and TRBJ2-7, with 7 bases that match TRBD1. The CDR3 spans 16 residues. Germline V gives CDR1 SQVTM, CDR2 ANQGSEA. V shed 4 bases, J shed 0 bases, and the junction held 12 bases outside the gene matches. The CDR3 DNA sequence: TGCAGCGTTGCCTATGCCGTCGGACAGGACTCCTACGAGCAGTACTTC. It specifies CSVAYAVGQDSYEQYF.

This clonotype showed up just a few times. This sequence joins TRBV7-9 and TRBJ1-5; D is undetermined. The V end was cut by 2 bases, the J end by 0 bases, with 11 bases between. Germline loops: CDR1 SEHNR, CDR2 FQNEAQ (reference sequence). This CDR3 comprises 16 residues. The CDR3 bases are TGTGCCAGCAGCTTATCAGGAGCAAATAGCAATCAGCCCCAGCATTTT. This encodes CASSLSGANSNQPQHF.

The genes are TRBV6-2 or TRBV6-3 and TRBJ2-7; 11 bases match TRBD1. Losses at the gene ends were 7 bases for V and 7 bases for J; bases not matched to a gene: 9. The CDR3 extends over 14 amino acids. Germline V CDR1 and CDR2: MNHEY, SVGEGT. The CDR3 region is CASTLDRGLREQYF. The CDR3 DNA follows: TGTGCCAGCACCTTGGACAGGGGGCTTAGGGAGCAGTACTTC.

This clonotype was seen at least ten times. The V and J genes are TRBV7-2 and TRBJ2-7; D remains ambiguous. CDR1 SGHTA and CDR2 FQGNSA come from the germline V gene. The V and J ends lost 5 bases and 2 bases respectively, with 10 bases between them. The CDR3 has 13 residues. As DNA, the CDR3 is TGTGCCAGCAGCCCTATGAAACCCTACGAGCAGTACTTC. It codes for CASSPMKPYEQYF.

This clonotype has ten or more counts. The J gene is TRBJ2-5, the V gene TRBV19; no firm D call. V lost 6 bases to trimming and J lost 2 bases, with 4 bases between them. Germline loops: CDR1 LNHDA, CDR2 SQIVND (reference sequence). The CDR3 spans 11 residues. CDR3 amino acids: CASREQETQYF. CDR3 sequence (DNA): TGTGCCAGTAGAGAACAAGAGACCCAGTACTTC.

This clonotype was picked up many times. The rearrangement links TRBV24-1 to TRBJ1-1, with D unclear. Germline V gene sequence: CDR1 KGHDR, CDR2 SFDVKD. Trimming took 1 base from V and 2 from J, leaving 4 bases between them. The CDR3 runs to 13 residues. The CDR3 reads CATSDFRNTEAFF. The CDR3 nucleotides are TGTGCCACCAGTGATTTCAGAAACACTGAAGCTTTCTTT.

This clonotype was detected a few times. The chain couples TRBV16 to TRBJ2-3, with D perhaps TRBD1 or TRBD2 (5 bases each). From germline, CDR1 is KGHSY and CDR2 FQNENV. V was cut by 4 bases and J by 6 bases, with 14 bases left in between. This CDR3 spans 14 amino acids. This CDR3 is CASSPPEGLDTQYF. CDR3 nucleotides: TGTGCCAGCAGCCCCCCTGAGGGGCTTGATACGCAGTATTTT.

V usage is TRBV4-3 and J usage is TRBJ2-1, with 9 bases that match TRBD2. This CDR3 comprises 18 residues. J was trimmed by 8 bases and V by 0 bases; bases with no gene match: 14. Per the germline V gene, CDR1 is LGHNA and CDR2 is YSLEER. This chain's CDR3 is CASSQESLWREGLDEQFF. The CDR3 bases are TGCGCCAGCAGCCAAGAATCTTTATGGCGGGAGGGCCTCGATGAGCAGTTCTTC.

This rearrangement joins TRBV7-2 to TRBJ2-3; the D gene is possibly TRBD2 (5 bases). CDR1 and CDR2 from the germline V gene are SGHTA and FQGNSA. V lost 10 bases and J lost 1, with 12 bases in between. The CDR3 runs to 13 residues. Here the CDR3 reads CAIRGRGTDTQYF. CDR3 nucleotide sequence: TGTGCCATCCGAGGGCGGGGCACAGATACGCAGTATTTT.

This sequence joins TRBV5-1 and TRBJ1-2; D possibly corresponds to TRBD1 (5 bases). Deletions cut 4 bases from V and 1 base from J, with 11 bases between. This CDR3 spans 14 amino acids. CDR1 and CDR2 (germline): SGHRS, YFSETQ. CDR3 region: CASSGMTDNYGYTF. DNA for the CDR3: TGCGCCAGCAGCGGAATGACAGATAACTATGGCTACACCTTC.

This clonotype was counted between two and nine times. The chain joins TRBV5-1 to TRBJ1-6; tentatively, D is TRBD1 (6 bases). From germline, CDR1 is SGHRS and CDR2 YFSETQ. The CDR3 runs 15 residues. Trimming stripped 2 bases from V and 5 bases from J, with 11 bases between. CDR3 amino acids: CASSFKGVNNSPLHF. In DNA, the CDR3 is TGCGCCAGCAGCTTCAAGGGGGTAAATAATTCACCCCTCCACTTT.

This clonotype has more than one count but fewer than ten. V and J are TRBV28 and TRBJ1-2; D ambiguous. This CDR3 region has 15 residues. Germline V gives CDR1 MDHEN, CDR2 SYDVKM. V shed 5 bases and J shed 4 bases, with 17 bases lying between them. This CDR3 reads CASSPPSDFLYGYTF. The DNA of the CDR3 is TGTGCCAGCAGTCCTCCCAGTGATTTCCTCTATGGCTACACCTTC.

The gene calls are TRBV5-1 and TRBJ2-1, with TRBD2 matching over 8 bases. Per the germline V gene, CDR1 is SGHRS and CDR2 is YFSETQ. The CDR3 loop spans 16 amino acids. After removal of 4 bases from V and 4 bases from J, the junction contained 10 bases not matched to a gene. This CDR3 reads CASSTGTTSGYNEQFF. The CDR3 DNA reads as TGCGCCAGCAGCACCGGAACAACTAGCGGTTACAATGAGCAGTTCTTC.

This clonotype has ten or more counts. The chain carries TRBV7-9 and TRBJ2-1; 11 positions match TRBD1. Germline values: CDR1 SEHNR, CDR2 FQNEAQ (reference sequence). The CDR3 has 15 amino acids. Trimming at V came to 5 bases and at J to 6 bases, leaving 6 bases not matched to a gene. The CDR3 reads CASSGVGTGGNEQFF. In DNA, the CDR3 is TGTGCCAGCAGCGGAGTAGGGACAGGGGGCAATGAGCAGTTCTTC.

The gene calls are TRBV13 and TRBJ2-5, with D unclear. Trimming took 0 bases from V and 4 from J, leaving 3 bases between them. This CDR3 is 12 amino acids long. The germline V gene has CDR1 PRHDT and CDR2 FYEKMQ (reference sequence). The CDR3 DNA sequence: TGTGCCAGCAGCTTAGGGCGAGAGACCCAGTACTTC. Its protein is CASSLGRETQYF. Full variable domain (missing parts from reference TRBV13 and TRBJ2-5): AAGVIQSPRHLIKEKRETATLKCYPIPRHDTVYWYQQGPGQDPQFLISFYEKMQSDKGSIPDRFSAQQFSDYHSELNMSSLELGDSALYFCASSLGRETQYFGPGTRLLVL.

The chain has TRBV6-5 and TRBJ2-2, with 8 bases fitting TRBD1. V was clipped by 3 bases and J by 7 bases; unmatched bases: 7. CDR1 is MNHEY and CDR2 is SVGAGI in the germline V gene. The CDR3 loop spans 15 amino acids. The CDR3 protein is CASSYGTGDYGELFF. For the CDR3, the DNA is TGTGCCAGCAGTTATGGGACAGGAGACTACGGGGAGCTGTTTTTT.